A selection of T cell receptor beta chains follows, all from one sample in a study of cytomegalovirus exposure and HLA in healthy donors. Clones were read by immunoSEQ multiplex PCR, and TCRdb kept only the in-frame ones, dropping some. The table has approximately 270,000 clones, approximately 83% seen once. The sample taken for sequencing was PBMCs. The receptors come from a woman aged 18-29 years in good health and CMV-seronegative. The CDR3 runs from the conserved cysteine through the conserved F or W.

V	CDR3
TRBV25-1	CASSEGPGGAPNYGYTF
TRBV6-5	CASRRTSGIYEQYF
TRBV29-1	CSVGTSGADTQYF
TRBV15	CATSSSRAQETQYF
TRBV7-8	CASSGRGNYEQYF
TRBV10-1	CASSGGPGAVKSGQFF
TRBV18	CASSPRPGQGPDYGYTF
TRBV6-1	CASSRGGPYNEQFF
TRBV19	CASTLTSGSADTQYF
TRBV2	CASKEGSTNEKLFF